One and the same sample provided the 15 T cell receptor beta chains below, sequenced in a study of blood T cells in healthy people across ages. A second about 7 to 11 cycle PCR used barcoded and J-beta primers. TCRdb re-called the 5' RACE reads through MiXCR, storing one row per CDR3 protein. This table holds around 1,800,000 distinct CDR3 sequences, 30% to 40% found once. What was sequenced was blood. The receptors were sampled from a human donor in good health.

The chain employs TRBV21-1 and TRBJ1-2; TRBD1 is the table's D call, not checked against the DNA. TRBV21-1 is a known pseudogene. The CDR3 is 9 amino acids. The CDR3 DNA is TGTGCCGGACAGGGGAGCTACACCTTC. Residues: CAGQGSYTF.

The chain uses TRBV6-6 and TRBJ1-5, with D perhaps matching TRBD1 (6 bases). The CDR3 covers 13 residues. Germline V gene lookup returns CDR1 MNHNY and CDR2 SVGAGI (reference sequence). The ends were cut back, 5 bases at V and 5 bases at J, with 10 bases in the middle. Here the CDR3 reads CASSKDSDQPQHF. In nucleotides, the CDR3 is TGTGCCAGCAGTAAGGACAGTGATCAGCCCCAGCATTTT.

The chain combines TRBV4-1 with TRBJ1-5; TRBD1 is a possible D gene (6 bases). The germline CDR1 and CDR2 sequences are MGHRA and YSYEKL. V was shortened by 2 bases and J by 6 bases, with 11 bases between the two germline ends. This CDR3 comprises 14 residues. Here the CDR3 reads CASSQHPGAQPQHF. In DNA form, the CDR3 reads TGCGCCAGCAGCCAACACCCAGGGGCTCAGCCCCAGCATTTT.

This clonotype appeared once. This rearrangement joins TRBV7-2 to TRBJ2-7, with D perhaps matching TRBD1 or TRBD2 (5 bases each). Germline-derived CDR1 and CDR2 are SGHTA and FQGNSA. The V end lost 1 base, the J end lost 0 bases, and 13 bases lay between the germline ends. This CDR3 contains 16 residues. The CDR3 nucleotides are TGTGCCAGCAGCTTAGTGTTCGGGGCCAGCTCCTACGAGCAGTACTTC. Translating it yields CASSLVFGASSYEQYF.

This clonotype was seen only a few times. The J gene is TRBJ1-6, the V gene TRBV3-1; possible D gene TRBD1, 5 bases. Germline V gene data show CDR1 as LGHDT and CDR2 as YNNKEL (reference sequence). Trimming took 3 bases from V and 7 from J, leaving 7 bases between them. This CDR3 is 13 amino acids long. Here the CDR3 DNA reads TGTGCCAGCAGCCAGAACAGGAATTCACCCCTCCACTTT. Amino acids: CASSQNRNSPLHF.

There are a few counts of this clonotype. Being one base from a much bigger clone, this may be a read error. It is unclear where the CDR3 begins or ends on the DNA, so no DNA is shown, and the CDR3 is as TCRdb lists it. The chain couples TRBV7-2 to TRBJ2-6. The CDR3 extends over 15 residues, inclusive of both ends. Germline CDR1 SGHTA, CDR2 FQGNSA. The CDR3 loop reads CASSLVGTGANVRTF.

The V call is TRBV20-1, the J call TRBJ1-1; no clear D. The CDR3 contains 10 residues. V lost 6 bases and J lost 6, with 8 bases in between. Germline CDR1 and CDR2: DFQATT and SNEGSKA (reference sequence). CDR3 region: CSARTSEAFF. CDR3 sequence (DNA): TGCAGTGCGAGGACTTCTGAAGCTTTCTTT.

The chain uses TRBV3-1 and TRBJ2-3, with TRBD2 identical over 9 bases. The length of the CDR3 is 16 residues. The germline CDR1 and CDR2 sequences are LGHDT and YNNKEL (reference sequence). Trimming removed 0 bases from V and 4 bases from J; junction bases left unmatched: 5. The CDR3 region is CASSQDTLAGSDTQYF. CDR3 DNA sequence: TGTGCCAGCAGCCAAGACACCCTAGCGGGGTCAGATACGCAGTATTTT.

The chain is built from TRBV20-1 and TRBJ1-5; 10 positions agree with TRBD1. Germline V gives CDR1 DFQATT, CDR2 SNEGSKA (reference sequence). This CDR3 is 13 amino acids long. V lost 4 bases and J lost 5; bases outside the gene matches: 2. The CDR3 protein is CSATGTGDQPQHF. CDR3 in DNA: TGCAGTGCTACCGGGACAGGGGATCAGCCCCAGCATTTT.

This clonotype has just a few counts. The chain carries TRBV4-3 and TRBJ2-7, with D possibly being TRBD1 or TRBD2 (7 bases each). The V end was cut by 0 bases, the J end by 11 bases, with 14 bases between. CDR1 is LGHNA and CDR2 is YSLEER in the germline V gene. This CDR3 comprises 13 residues. CDR3 sequence reads: CASSQEGGTVEYF. The CDR3 DNA follows: TGCGCCAGCAGCCAAGAGGGGGGGACAGTGGAGTACTTC.

The chain joins TRBV20-1 to TRBJ2-7; TRBD1 matches 8 bases. This CDR3 comprises 15 residues. Germline V lookup: CDR1 DFQATT, CDR2 SNEGSKA (reference sequence). V trimming: 6 bases; J trimming: 0 bases; junction bases outside the gene matches: 10. CDR3 DNA sequence: TGCAGTGCAGAAGGCGGACAGGGTAACTCCTACGAGCAGTACTTC. It encodes CSAEGGQGNSYEQYF.

This clonotype was counted only a few times. This sequence joins TRBV20-1 and TRBJ2-5, with D perhaps TRBD1 or TRBD2 (5 bases each). CDR1 is DFQATT, CDR2 SNEGSKA, per germline (reference sequence). V was cut by 3 bases and J by 4 bases, with 18 bases left in between. The CDR3 is 15 residues long. This CDR3 reads CSARASAAGGETQYF. The DNA of the CDR3 is TGCAGTGCTAGGGCGTCAGCGGCTGGGGGAGAGACCCAGTACTTC.

The V gene is TRBV6-2 or TRBV6-3, the J gene TRBJ2-1, with no clear D. V was shortened by 0 bases and J by 2 bases, with 11 bases between the two germline ends. The CDR3 is 16 residues long. CDR1 is MNHEY, CDR2 SVGEGT, per germline. This CDR3 reads CASSYSIRVPYNEQFF. The DNA of the CDR3 is TGTGCCAGCAGTTACTCGATCCGAGTGCCCTACAATGAGCAGTTCTTC.

This clonotype was counted between two and nine times. The chain recombines TRBV7-9 with TRBJ2-7, with 9 bases identical to TRBD1. This CDR3 is built from 14 residues. Germline trimming cut 9 bases from V and 1 base from J; bases unmatched to any gene: 7. Germline-derived CDR1 and CDR2 are SEHNR and FQNEAQ (reference sequence). CDR3 sequence: CASGGQGPSYEQYF. CDR3 bases: TGTGCCAGTGGGGGACAGGGTCCTTCCTACGAGCAGTACTTC.

This clonotype was seen only a few times. The rearrangement links TRBV6-2 or TRBV6-3 to TRBJ2-1; D ambiguous. CDR1 is MNHEY and CDR2 is SVGEGT in the germline V gene. V was cut by 8 bases and J by 12 bases, with 17 bases left in between. The CDR3 spans 12 residues. CDR3 sequence (DNA): TGTGCCAGCGGCTTATCTCCGACGGGGCAGTTCTTC. As protein: CASGLSPTGQFF.